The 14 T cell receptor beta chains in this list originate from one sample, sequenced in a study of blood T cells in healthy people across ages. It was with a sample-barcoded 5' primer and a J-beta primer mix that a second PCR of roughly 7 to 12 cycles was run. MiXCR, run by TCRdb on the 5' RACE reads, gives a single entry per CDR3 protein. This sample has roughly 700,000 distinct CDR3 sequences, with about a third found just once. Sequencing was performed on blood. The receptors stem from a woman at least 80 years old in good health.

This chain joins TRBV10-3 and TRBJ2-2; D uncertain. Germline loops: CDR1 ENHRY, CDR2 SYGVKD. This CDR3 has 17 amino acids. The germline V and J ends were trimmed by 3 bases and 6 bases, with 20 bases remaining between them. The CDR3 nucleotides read TGTGCCATCAGTGACACCGTACCTAGGCAGGCCGCCGGGGAGCTGTTTTTT. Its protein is CAISDTVPRQAAGELFF.

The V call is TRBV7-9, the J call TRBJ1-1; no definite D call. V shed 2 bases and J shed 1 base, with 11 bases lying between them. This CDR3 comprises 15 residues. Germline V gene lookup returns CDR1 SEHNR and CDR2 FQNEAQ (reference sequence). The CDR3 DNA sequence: TGTGCCAGCAGCTTATCCGCGGGGTCGAACACTGAAGCTTTCTTT. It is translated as CASSLSAGSNTEAFF.

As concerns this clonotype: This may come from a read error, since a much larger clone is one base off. The chain's CDR3 is CASSPEDTGTDTQYF. CDR3 in DNA: TGCGCCAGCAGCCCTGAGGACACGGGCACAGATACGCAGTATTTT. The chain combines TRBV4-1 with TRBJ2-3; D may be TRBD1 (5 bases). V lost 4 bases, J lost 1 base, and 12 bases lay in between. The CDR3 sequence is 15 residues long. From germline, CDR1 is MGHRA and CDR2 YSYEKL.

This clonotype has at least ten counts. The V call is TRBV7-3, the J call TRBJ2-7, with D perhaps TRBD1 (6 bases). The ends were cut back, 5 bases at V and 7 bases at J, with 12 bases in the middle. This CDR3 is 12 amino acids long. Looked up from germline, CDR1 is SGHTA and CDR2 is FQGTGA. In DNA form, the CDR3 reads TGTGCCAGCAGCCCCCAGGGGATGGAGCAGTACTTC. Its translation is CASSPQGMEQYF.

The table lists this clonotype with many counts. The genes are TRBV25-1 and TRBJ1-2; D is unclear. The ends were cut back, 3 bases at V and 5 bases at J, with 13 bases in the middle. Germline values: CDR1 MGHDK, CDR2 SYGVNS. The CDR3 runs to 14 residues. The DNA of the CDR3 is TGTGCCAGCAGTGAGAGGACTGCGGGATATGGCTACACCTTC. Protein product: CASSERTAGYGYTF.

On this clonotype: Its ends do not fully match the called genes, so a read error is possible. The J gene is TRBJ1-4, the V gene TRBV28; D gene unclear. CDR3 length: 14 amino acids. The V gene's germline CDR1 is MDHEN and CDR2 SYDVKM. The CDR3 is CATATGGRNEKRFF. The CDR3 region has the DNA TGTGCCACCGCAACTGGTGGGAGGAATGAAAAACGGTTTTTT.

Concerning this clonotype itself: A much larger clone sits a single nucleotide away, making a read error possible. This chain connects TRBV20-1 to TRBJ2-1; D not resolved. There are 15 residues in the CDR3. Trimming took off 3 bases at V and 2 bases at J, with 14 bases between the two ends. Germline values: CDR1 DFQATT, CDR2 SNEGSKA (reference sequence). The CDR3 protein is CSASRVLSPYNEQFF. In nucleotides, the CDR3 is TGCAGTGCTAGTAGGGTCCTAAGCCCCTACAATGAGCAGTTCTTC.

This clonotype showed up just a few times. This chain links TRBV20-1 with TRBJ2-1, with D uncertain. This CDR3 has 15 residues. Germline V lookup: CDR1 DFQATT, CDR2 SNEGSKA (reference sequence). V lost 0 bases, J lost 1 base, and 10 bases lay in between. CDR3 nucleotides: TGCAGTGCTAGAGATCTAATCGCGTCCTACAATGAGCAGTTCTTC. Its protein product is CSARDLIASYNEQFF.

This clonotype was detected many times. The CDR3 bases are TGTGCCAGCAGTTACTCCCCGGACACCCTCTACAATGAGCAGTTCTTC. Its protein is CASSYSPDTLYNEQFF. The chain links TRBV6-2 or TRBV6-3 to TRBJ2-1; the D gene is possibly TRBD1 (5 bases). This CDR3 has 16 amino acids. Trimming took 0 bases from V and 3 from J, leaving 12 bases between them. The germline CDR1 and CDR2 sequences are MNHEY and SVGEGT.

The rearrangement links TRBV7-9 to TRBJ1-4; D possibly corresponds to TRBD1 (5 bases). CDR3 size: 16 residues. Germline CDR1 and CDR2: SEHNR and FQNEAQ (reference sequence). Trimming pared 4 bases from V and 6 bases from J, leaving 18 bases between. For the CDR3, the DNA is TGTGCCAGCAGCTCCTCATCTTCCGGGACGGATGAAAAACTGTTTTTT. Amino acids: CASSSSSSGTDEKLFF. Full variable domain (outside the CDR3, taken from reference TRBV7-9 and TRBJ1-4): DTGVSQNPRHKITKRGQNVTFRCDPISEHNRLYWYRQTLGQGPEFLTYFQNEAQLEKSRLLSDRFSAERPKGSFSTLEIQRTEQGDSAMYLCASSSSSSGTDEKLFFGSGTQLSVL.

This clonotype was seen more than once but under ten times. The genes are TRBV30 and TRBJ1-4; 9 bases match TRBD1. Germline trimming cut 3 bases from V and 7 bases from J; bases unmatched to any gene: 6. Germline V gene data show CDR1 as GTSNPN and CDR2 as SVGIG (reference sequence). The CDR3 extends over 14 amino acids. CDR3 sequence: CAWRGQGQGEKLFF. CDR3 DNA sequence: TGTGCCTGGAGGGGACAGGGCCAAGGTGAAAAACTGTTTTTT.

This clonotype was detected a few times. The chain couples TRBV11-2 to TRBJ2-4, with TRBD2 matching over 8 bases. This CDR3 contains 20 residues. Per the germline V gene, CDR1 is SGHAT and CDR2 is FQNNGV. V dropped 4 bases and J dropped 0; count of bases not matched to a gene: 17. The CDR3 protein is CASSSRPGLAGGVAKNIQYF. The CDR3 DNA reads TGTGCCAGCAGCTCTAGACCTGGGCTAGCGGGCGGAGTAGCCAAAAACATTCAGTACTTC.

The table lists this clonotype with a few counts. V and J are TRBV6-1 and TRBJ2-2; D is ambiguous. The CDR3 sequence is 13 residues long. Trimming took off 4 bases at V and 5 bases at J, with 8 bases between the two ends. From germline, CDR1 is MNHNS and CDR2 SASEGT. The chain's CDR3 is CASSGIGTGELFF. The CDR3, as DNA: TGTGCCAGCAGTGGGATTGGGACCGGGGAGCTGTTTTTT.

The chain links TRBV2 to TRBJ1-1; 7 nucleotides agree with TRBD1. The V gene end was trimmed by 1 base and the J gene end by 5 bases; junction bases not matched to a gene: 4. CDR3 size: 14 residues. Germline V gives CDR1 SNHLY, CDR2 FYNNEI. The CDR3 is CASSEVRGRTEAFF. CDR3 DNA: TGTGCCAGCAGTGAAGTGAGGGGGCGGACTGAAGCTTTCTTT.